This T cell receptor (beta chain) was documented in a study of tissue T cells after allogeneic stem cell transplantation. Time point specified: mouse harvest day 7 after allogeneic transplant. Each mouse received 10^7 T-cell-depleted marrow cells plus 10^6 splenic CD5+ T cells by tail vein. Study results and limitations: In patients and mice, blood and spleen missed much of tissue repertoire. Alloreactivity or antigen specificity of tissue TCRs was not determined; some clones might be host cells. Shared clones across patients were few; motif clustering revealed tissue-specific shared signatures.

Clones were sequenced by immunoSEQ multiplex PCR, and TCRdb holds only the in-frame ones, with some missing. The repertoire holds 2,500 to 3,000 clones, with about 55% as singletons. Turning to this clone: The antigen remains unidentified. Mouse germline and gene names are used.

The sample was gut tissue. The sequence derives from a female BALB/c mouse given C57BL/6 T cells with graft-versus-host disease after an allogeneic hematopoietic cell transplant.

The covered CDR3 bases are TGCTCCAGCAGTCATGACACCTTGTAC. Amino acid sequence: CSSSHDTLY. The complete CDR3 protein is CSSSHDTLYF. V is TRBV23 and J is TRBJ2-4; TRBD2, the D gene given by the table, was not confirmed from the DNA. The read falls 1 residue short of the CDR3 end, and the missing part is taken from the germline J gene. CDR1 and CDR2 from the germline V gene are KGHTA and FQNQQP. The CDR3 sequence is 10 residues long.